This is a list of T cell receptor beta chains from one sample in a study of blood T cell repertoires in COVID-19. Some clones are missing from TCRdb's copy, which holds only in-frame ones; the method was immunoSEQ multiplex PCR. Here the sample spans about 190,000 clones, over 75% being singletons. Source material: peripheral blood. The receptors originated from a woman in her seventies with acute or convalescent COVID-19. Each CDR3 is given with its conserved first and last residue. A D gene is named only where the DNA matches it firmly. Rows may omit the clone size; those that give it use once, few, many or a size class.

d_gene	abundance	v_gene	j_gene	CDR3nt	CDR3aa
-	-	TRBV6-1	TRBJ1-5	TGTGCCAGCAGTGAATGGGAGGTCTCTATTCCGCCCCAGCATTTT	CASSEWEVSIPPQHF
TRBD1	-	TRBV7-2	TRBJ2-7	TGTGCCAGCAGCTTAGTGACAGGGGAAGGGTACGAGCAGTACTTC	CASSLVTGEGYEQYF
TRBD1	-	TRBV15	TRBJ2-1	TGTGCCACCAGCAGGGGTCGACAGGGGTACAATGAGCAGTTCTTC	CATSRGRQGYNEQFF
TRBD2	-	TRBV28	TRBJ2-7	TGTGCCAGCAGCCCGGGACTAGCGATTAAGCAGTACTTC	CASSPGLAIKQYF
TRBD2	-	TRBV19	TRBJ2-1	TGTGCCAGTAGTCCCGCTAGCGGGAGCTCCTACAATGAGCAGTTCTTC	CASSPASGSSYNEQFF
-	-	TRBV5-4	TRBJ2-7	TGTGCCAGCAGCTTGCCTATTCGGGGCGAGCAGTACTTC	CASSLPIRGEQYF
TRBD2	-	TRBV5-1	TRBJ2-7	TGCGCCAGCAGCCCAGGGACTAGCGGGACGATCTACGAGCAGTACTTC	CASSPGTSGTIYEQYF
TRBD1	-	TRBV6-5	TRBJ2-3	TGTGCCAGCAGGGACAGGCCTAGCACAGATACGCAGTATTTT	CASRDRPSTDTQYF
-	many	TRBV2	TRBJ2-7	TGTGCCAGCAGTGCCCTAGTTGGGGAGGTCGAGCAGTACTTC	CASSALVGEVEQYF
TRBD2	-	TRBV19	TRBJ2-1	TGTGCCAGTAGTATGATGAGTGTAGCGGGGTACAATGAGCAGTTCTTC	CASSMMSVAGYNEQFF
-	-	TRBV2	TRBJ1-6	TGTGCCAGCGTGGGACTCAAAGGAATCTCCTATAATTCACCCCTCCACTTT	CASVGLKGISYNSPLHF
TRBD1	once	TRBV27	TRBJ1-6	TGTGCCAGCAGTAGAGACAGGGCGAATTCACCCCTCCACTTT	CASSRDRANSPLHF
TRBD2	-	TRBV2	TRBJ2-5	TGTGCCAGCAGTGGGGAGACTAGCGGGAGCGGGGAGACCCAGTACTTC	CASSGETSGSGETQYF
TRBD1	-	TRBV19	TRBJ1-1	TGTGCCAGTAGTTCACAGGGGATGAACACTGAAGCTTTCTTT	CASSSQGMNTEAFF
-	-	TRBV4-1	TRBJ2-7	TGCGCCAGCAGCCAAGGGTTGGCAGAAATCTACGAGCAGTACTTC	CASSQGLAEIYEQYF
-	few	TRBV7-2	TRBJ1-6	TGTGCCAGCAGCTTAGTTCTCAGTTCACCCCTCCACTTT	CASSLVLSSPLHF
-	-	TRBV27	TRBJ1-4	TGTGCCAGCAGTTTTGCCAGAAAGGAAAAACTGTTTTTT	CASSFARKEKLFF
TRBD2	-	TRBV10-2	TRBJ2-7	TGCGCCAGCAGTGAGTGGGGGGGGATTAGCTCCTACGAGCAGTACTTC	CASSEWGGISSYEQYF
-	-	TRBV10-2	TRBJ2-3	TGCGCCAGCAATGACCGATCGGCGCAGTATTTT	CASNDRSAQYF
-	once	TRBV6-4	TRBJ1-1	TGTGCCAGCAGGGCGGTCTGGAGGAACACTGAAGCTTTCTTT	CASRAVWRNTEAFF
-	few	TRBV7-2	TRBJ2-2	TGTGCCAGCAGCCCTGTGACATCGAACACCGGGGAGCTGTTTTTT	CASSPVTSNTGELFF
-	-	TRBV9	TRBJ1-1	TGTGCCAGCAGCAGCTCCTACAGGGCGGCTGAAGCTTTCTTT	CASSSSYRAAEAFF
-	-	TRBV11-2	TRBJ2-3	TGTGCCAGCAGTCAACGAGGGGGTAGCACAGATACGCAGTATTTT	CASSQRGGSTDTQYF
-	-	TRBV15	TRBJ2-3	TGTGCCACCAGCAGCGCCCCTTGGGGCGGAGAACTTAAAGATACGCAGTATTTT	CATSSAPWGGELKDTQYF
TRBD1	-	TRBV27	TRBJ2-2	TGTGCCACACGACGGGACAGGGCGACCGGGGAGCTGTTTTTT	CATRRDRATGELFF
TRBD1	few	TRBV18	TRBJ1-4	TGTGCCAGCTCACCAATCTCGTCCTCAGGGGGTGAAAAACTGTTTTTT	CASSPISSSGGEKLFF
TRBD2	-	TRBV2	TRBJ2-1	TGTGCCAGCAGTGTACTAGCGGTAAGGGATAATGAGCAGTTCTTC	CASSVLAVRDNEQFF
TRBD1	once	TRBV3-1/TRBV3-2	TRBJ1-2	TGTGCCAGCAGCCAAGCGGACAGGGCAGGTTATGGCTACGCCTTC	CASSQADRAGYGYAF
TRBD2	-	TRBV29-1	TRBJ2-2	TGCAGCGTTGTAGCGGGATGGAGTCATAGCGGGGAGCTGTTTTTT	CSVVAGWSHSGELFF
TRBD2	-	TRBV19	TRBJ2-1	TGTGCCAGTAAATGGACTAGCGGTTACAATGAGCAGTTCTTC	CASKWTSGYNEQFF
-	once	TRBV20-1	TRBJ1-5	TGCAACCTCCGGGGGTGTCAGCCCCAGCATTTT	CNLRGCQPQHF
TRBD1	-	TRBV24-1	TRBJ2-5	TGTGCCACGAGGGACAGGGTGGAAGAGACCCAGTACTTC	CATRDRVEETQYF
TRBD1	-	TRBV5-6	TRBJ2-7	TGTGCCAGCAGCAGGACAGGGGCATGGGAGCAGTACTTC	CASSRTGAWEQYF
TRBD1	-	TRBV5-6	TRBJ1-2	TGTGCCAGCAACCGGGACAGGTACTATGGCTACACCTTC	CASNRDRYYGYTF
-	few	TRBV7-3	TRBJ1-6	TGTGCCAGCAGCCGCGCAGGGCCTAATTCACCCCTCCACTTT	CASSRAGPNSPLHF
TRBD1	-	TRBV10-3	TRBJ2-1	TGTGCCACCATAGAGCCGGGACAGTCGACATACAATGAGCAGTTCTTC	CATIEPGQSTYNEQFF
TRBD2	-	TRBV4-1	TRBJ2-7	TGCGCCAGCAGCCAAGATGGGCGGGGACTAGCGGGAGACGAGCAGTACTTC	CASSQDGRGLAGDEQYF
-	-	TRBV5-5	TRBJ1-4	TGTGCCAGCAGCTTTCGAAGAGCTAATGAAAAACTGTTTTTT	CASSFRRANEKLFF
TRBD1	-	TRBV15	TRBJ1-3	TGTGCCACCCTCTCCAATTACGGGACAGGGCGTCCTGGAAACACCATATATTTT	CATLSNYGTGRPGNTIYF
TRBD2	-	TRBV27	TRBJ2-1	TGTGCCAGCAGTCCGGGACTAGCGGGAATCTATGAGCAGTTCTTC	CASSPGLAGIYEQFF
-	-	TRBV12-3/TRBV12-4	TRBJ2-1	TGTGCCAGCAGCCTAGGACGGGGCAATGAGCAGTTCTTC	CASSLGRGNEQFF
TRBD1	-	TRBV28	TRBJ1-6	TGTGCCAGCAGTTTATCGGGTTTGGGACAGGTGAAGAATTCACCCCTCCACTTT	CASSLSGLGQVKNSPLHF
TRBD1	few	TRBV5-8	TRBJ2-1	TGTGCCAGCAGCTTACAGGGGGCCGATGAGCAGTTCTTC	CASSLQGADEQFF
-	once	TRBV10-3	TRBJ1-1	TGTGCCATCAGATTCGACAGGAACACTGAAGCTTTCTTT	CAIRFDRNTEAFF
-	few	TRBV18	TRBJ2-1	TGTGCCAGCTCATCCCCGACTAGCTCCTACAATGAGCAGTTCTTC	CASSSPTSSYNEQFF
TRBD2	-	TRBV5-6	TRBJ2-5	TGTGCCAGCAGCACGGGACTAGCGGGAGTCTGGGAGACCCAGTACTTC	CASSTGLAGVWETQYF
TRBD2	-	TRBV2	TRBJ2-5	TGTGCCAGCAGCCAAACGGGGCTAGCGGGAGCGCAAGAGACCCAGTACTTC	CASSQTGLAGAQETQYF
-	-	TRBV7-9	TRBJ1-2	TGTGCCAGCAGCTTAGAAACGGGAATAAGCTACACCTTC	CASSLETGISYTF
TRBD1	-	TRBV5-6	TRBJ1-2	TGTGCCAGCAGATGGGACAGGGATTCGGGGAACTATGGCTACACCTTC	CASRWDRDSGNYGYTF